This record concerns one T cell receptor (beta chain) sequence. What it recognizes is unknown. There are 15 residues in the CDR3. The sample comes from a study of lymphopenia after photon versus proton radiotherapy. Study-level findings and limits: After the lymphocyte nadir, photon-treated repertoires showed oligoclonal expansion, especially of CD8+ Temra cells. Relative stability marked proton patients; photon patients lost diversity and naive cells. In patients who died, overall survival fell as post-nadir TCR diversity dropped more.

Assay: immunoSEQ multiplex PCR; the TCRdb copy retains only in-frame clones and omits some. The sample contains more than 70,000 clones, 83% of which appear only once. The chain joins TRBV21-1 to TRBJ2-2. TRBV21-1 is reported as a pseudogene. The sample consisted of peripheral blood, taken from a patient treated with proton-based radiotherapy. The TCR comes from a man between 60 and 70 years old with pancreatic cancer. In nucleotides, the CDR3 is TGTGCCAGCAGCAGTCTTAGGGGGGCTACCGGGGAGCTGTTTTTT. Translated: CASSSLRGATGELFF.